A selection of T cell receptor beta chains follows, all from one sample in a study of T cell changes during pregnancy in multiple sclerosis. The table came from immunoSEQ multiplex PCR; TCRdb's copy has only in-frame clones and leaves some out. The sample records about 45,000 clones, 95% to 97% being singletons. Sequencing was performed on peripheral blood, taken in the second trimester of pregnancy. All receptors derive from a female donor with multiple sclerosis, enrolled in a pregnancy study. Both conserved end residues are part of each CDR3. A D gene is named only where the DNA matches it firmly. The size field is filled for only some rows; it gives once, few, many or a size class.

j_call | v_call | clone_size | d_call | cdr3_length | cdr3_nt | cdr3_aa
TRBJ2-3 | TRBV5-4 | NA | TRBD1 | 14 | TGTGCCAGCAGCCCACAGGGGGCATCAGATACGCAGTATTTT | CASSPQGASDTQYF
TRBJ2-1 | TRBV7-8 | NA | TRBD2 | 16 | TGTGCCAGCAGCTTACTCAGGACTAGCGGGGCCAATGAGCAGTTCTTC | CASSLLRTSGANEQFF
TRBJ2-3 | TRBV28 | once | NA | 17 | TGTGCCAGCAGTTCCCCCCGCTACCCTAATTACCCAGATACGCAGTATTTT | CASSSPRYPNYPDTQYF
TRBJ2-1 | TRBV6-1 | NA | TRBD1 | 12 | TGTGCCAGCAGGACAGGGAGCTCTAAGCAGTTCTTC | CASRTGSSKQFF
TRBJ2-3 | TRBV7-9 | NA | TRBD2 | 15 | TGTGCCAGCAGCTTTCGCGGGGGGGCCGTAGATACGCAGTATTTT | CASSFRGGAVDTQYF
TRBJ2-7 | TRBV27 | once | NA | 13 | TGTGCCAGCAGTTTGGGGCTAGCGAACGAGCAGTACTTC | CASSLGLANEQYF
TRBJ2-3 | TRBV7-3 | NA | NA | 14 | TGTGCCAGCAGCAGCCAGTCGGGGACAGATACGCAGTATTTT | CASSSQSGTDTQYF
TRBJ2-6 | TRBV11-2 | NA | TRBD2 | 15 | TGTGCCAGCAGCCCCGGGGGGGCTGGGGCCAACGTCCTGACTTTC | CASSPGGAGANVLTF
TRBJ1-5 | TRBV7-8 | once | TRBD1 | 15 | TGTGCCAGCAGCTTGGGACAGGGTCGGGATCAGCCCCAGCATTTT | CASSLGQGRDQPQHF
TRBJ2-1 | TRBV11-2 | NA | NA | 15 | TGTGCCAGCAGCTTAGTAGCGTTCTCCTACAATGAGCAGTTCTTC | CASSLVAFSYNEQFF